This record concerns one T cell receptor beta chain sequence. Its antigen remains unidentified. The data were obtained in a study of T cell responses to AZD1222 COVID-19 vaccine. Overall study: Second doses were pooled across both intervals (about 4 or about 12 weeks).

V was shortened by 4 bases and J by 2 bases, with 12 bases between the two germline ends. The germline CDR1 and CDR2 sequences are SGHNT and YYREEE (reference sequence). The CDR3 has 14 amino acids. Overall study findings and caveats: Only a handful of people who got AZD1222 tested seropositive at baseline.

Here immunoSEQ multiplex PCR was the method, and the copy in TCRdb shows in-frame clones only, minus some. The data hold some 120,000 clones, with approximately 84% observed a single time. This receptor was taken from an adult in good health. The chain is built from TRBV5-4 and TRBJ1-2; D ambiguous. This material consisted of peripheral blood, taken on day 0 of AZD1222 vaccination. The CDR3 bases are TGTGCCAGCAGCGGTGAGGGAGGGAACTATGGCTACACCTTC. It codes for CASSGEGGNYGYTF.